This T cell receptor beta chain was identified during a study of blood T cell repertoires in COVID-19. Study overall: The United States, Italy and Spain were the sources of the acute and convalescent COVID-19 samples. T cells, B-cell-depleted T cells, or PBMCs provided the cDNA or gDNA that served as material.

Per the authors' pipeline: Reference gene primer amplification gave nucleated cell count estimates. The protocol was immunoSEQ multiplex PCR, while the TCRdb copy is restricted to in-frame clones and leaves out a portion. The V and J calls and clone size are taken from that table; D and trimming were inferred from the DNA. The sample shows 150,000 or so clones, about 90% of them seen only once. Recruitment covered about two dozen US areas and drew participants whose ages spanned about 18 to 100 years. Per the germline V gene, CDR1 is WNHNN and CDR2 is SYGVQD (reference sequence). Trimming pared 0 bases from V and 10 bases from J, leaving 18 bases between. This CDR3 contains 16 residues.

The chain carries TRBV10-1 and TRBJ1-4, with D perhaps matching TRBD1 (6 bases). Specimen: PBMCs or T cells enriched from blood (not recorded which). The source is a woman aged 45-59 years who had recovered from COVID-19. CDR3 in DNA: TGCGCCAGCAGTGAGTCGATTGGGACAAGTACTGGAAAACTGTTTTTT. The encoded protein is CASSESIGTSTGKLFF.